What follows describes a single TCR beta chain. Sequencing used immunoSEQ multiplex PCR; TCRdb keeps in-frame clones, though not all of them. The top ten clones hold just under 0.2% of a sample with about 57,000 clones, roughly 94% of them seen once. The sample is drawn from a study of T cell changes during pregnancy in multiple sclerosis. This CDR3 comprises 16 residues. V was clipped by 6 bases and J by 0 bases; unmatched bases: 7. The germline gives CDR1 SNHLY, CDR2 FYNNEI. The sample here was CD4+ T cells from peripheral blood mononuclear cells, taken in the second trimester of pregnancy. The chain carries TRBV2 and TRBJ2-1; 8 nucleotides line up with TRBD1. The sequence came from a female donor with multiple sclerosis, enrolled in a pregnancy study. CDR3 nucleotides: TGTGCCAGCAGCAGACAGGGGCCGGCCTCCTACAATGAGCAGTTCTTC. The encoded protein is CASSRQGPASYNEQFF.